This TCR beta chain originates from a study of CD8+CD57+ T cells in acquired aplastic anemia. Study-level background: Each DNA sample taken from sorted CD4+ and CD8+ cells came to around 3.4 ug on average.

Broader study findings: Researchers report that fewer than 35 CD8+ CDR3 sequences appeared in both patients and controls.

TCR beta VDJ and CDR3 profiling used genomic DNA as template. TCRdb recomputed calls from the reads with MiXCR, one row per CDR3 protein. This table has 150,000 or so distinct CDR3 sequences, around 48% appearing once. Notes on this clonotype: Its cognate antigen is unknown.

Whoever was chosen for sequencing had shown CD8+CD57+ cell expansion by flow cytometry. The cohort consisted entirely of patients having severe acquired aplastic anemia. Receipt of therapy had not occurred in any patient by the time of blood sampling. The length of the CDR3 is 14 residues. Deletions cut 6 bases from V and 3 bases from J, with 12 bases between. CDR1 is SNHLY and CDR2 is FYNNEI in the germline V gene. The sequencing sample was made of sorted CD4+, CD8+, or CD8+CD57+ T cells (not recorded which) from PBMCs. The V call is TRBV2, the J call TRBJ2-1; D is unresolved. This sequence was found in a human donor with aplastic anemia. The chain's CDR3 is CASSLLAIYNEQFF. CDR3 nucleotide sequence: TGTGCCAGCAGCCTACTGGCCATCTACAATGAGCAGTTCTTC.